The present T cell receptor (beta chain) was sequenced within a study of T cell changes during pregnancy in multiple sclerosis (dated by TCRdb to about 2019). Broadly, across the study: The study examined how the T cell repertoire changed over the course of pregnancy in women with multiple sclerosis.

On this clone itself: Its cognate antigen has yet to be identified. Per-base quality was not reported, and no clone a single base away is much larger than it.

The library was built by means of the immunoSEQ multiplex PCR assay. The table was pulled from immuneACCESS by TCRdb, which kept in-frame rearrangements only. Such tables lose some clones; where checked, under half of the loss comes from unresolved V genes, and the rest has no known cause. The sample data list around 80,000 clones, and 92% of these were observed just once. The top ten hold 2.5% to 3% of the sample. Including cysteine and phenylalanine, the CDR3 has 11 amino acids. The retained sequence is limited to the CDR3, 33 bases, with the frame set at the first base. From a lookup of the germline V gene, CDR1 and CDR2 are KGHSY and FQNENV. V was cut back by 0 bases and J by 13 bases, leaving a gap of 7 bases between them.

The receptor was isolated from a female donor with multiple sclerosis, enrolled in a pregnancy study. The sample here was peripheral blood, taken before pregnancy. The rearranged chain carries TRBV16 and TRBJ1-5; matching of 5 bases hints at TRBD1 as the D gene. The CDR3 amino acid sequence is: CASSQSGTQHF. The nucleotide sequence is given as TGTGCCAGCAGCCAATCCGGGACTCAGCATTTT.